This T cell receptor beta chain stems from a study of blood T cell repertoires in COVID-19. Study-level information: T cells, B-cell-depleted T cells, or PBMCs provided the cDNA or gDNA that served as material.

The authors' processing: Nucleated cell counts were estimated from reference gene primer amplification. Method: immunoSEQ multiplex PCR; TCRdb's copy keeps in-frame clones and lacks some. V and J calls and clone size are those listed in that table; D and trimming were worked out from the DNA. The table has 250,000 or so clones, approximately 90% seen once. The CDR3 consists of 16 residues. V shed 0 bases, J shed 4 bases, and the junction held 9 bases outside the gene matches. Looked up from germline, CDR1 is GTSNPN and CDR2 is SVGIG (reference sequence). The TCR sequence derives from a woman aged 25 to 39 with active or convalescent COVID-19. Sequencing was performed on peripheral blood. The chain is built from TRBV30 and TRBJ2-3; TRBD2 matches 8 bases. CDR3 nucleotides: TGTGCCTGGAGTGTACGTTCGTTCGGGGGGGCAGATACGCAGTATTTT. It codes for CAWSVRSFGGADTQYF.